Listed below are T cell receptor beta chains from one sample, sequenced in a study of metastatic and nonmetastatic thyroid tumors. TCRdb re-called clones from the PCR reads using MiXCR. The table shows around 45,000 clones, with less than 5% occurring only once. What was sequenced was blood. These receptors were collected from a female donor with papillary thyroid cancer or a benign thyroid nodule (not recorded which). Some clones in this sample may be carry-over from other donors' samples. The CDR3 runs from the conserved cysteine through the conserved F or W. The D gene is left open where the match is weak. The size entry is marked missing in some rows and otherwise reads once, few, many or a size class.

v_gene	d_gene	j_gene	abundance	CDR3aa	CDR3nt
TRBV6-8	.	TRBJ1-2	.	CASSRQTNYGYTF	TGTGCCAGCAGTCGACAGACTAACTATGGCTACACCTTC
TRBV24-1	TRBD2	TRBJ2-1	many	CATSDLGGTSNEQFF	TGTGCCACCAGTGATTTGGGGGGGACTAGCAATGAGCAGTTCTTC
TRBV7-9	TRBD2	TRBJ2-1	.	CASSLASSGYDSYNEQFF	TGTGCCAGCAGCTTAGCTTCTAGCGGGTACGACTCCTACAATGAGCAGTTCTTC
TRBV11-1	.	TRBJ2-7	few	CASSSDAGVNYEQYF	TGTGCCAGCAGCTCAGATGCGGGCGTAAACTACGAGCAGTACTTC
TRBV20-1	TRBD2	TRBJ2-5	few	CSAPGSSGQETQYF	TGCAGTGCCCCAGGAAGTAGCGGGCAAGAGACCCAGTACTTC
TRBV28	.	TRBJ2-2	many	CASTGGVAGELFF	TGTGCCAGCACGGGGGGCGTCGCCGGGGAGCTGTTTTTT
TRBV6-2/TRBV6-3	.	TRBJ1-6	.	CASKPGLLNSPLHF	TGTGCCAGCAAGCCGGGACTACTTAATTCACCCCTCCACTTT
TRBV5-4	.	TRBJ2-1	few	CASSPGSETSVGEQFF	TGTGCCAGCAGCCCGGGGAGTGAGACCTCAGTCGGTGAGCAGTTCTTC
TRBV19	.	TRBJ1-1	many	CASSGSFNTEAFF	TGTGCCAGTAGTGGGTCTTTTAACACTGAAGCTTTCTTT
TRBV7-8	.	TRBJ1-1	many	CASSADSLNTEAFF	TGTGCCAGCAGCGCCGACAGCCTGAACACTGAAGCTTTCTTT
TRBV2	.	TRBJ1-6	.	CASNTDGNNSPLHF	TGTGCCAGCAATACAGACGGGAATAATTCACCCCTCCACTTT
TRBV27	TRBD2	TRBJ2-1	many	CASSLNPGLADNEQFF	TGTGCCAGCAGTTTAAATCCGGGACTAGCGGACAATGAGCAGTTCTTC
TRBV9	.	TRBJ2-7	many	CASSRTDGVYEQYF	TGTGCCAGCAGCCGGACAGATGGGGTATACGAGCAGTACTTC
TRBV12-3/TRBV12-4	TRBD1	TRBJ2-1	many	CASSLGQGAFYEQFF	TGTGCCAGCAGTTTAGGGCAGGGGGCGTTTTATGAGCAGTTCTTC
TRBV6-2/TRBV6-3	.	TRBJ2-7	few	CASRTRETYEQYF	TGTGCCAGCAGAACCAGGGAAACCTACGAGCAGTACTTC
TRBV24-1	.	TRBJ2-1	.	CDTSDYFTEQFF	TGTGACACCAGTGATTACTTCACTGAACAGTTCTTC
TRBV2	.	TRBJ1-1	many	CASRKTEAFF	TGTGCCAGCAGGAAAACTGAAGCTTTCTTT
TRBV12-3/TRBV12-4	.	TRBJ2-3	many	CASRDSTDTQYF	TGTGCCAGCAGGGACAGCACAGATACGCAGTATTTT
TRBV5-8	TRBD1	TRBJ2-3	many	CASSLGQGEDTQYF	TGTGCCAGCAGCTTGGGACAGGGTGAAGATACGCAGTATTTT
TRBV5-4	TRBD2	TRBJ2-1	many	CASTLASGSYNEQFF	TGTGCCAGCACCCTGGCTAGCGGCTCCTACAATGAGCAGTTCTTC
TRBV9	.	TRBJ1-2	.	CASIAHSGIYGYTF	TGTGCCAGCATTGCACACTCGGGAATCTATGGCTACACCTTC
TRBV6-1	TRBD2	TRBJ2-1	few	CASSTPGLAWNEQFF	TGTGCCAGCAGTACCCCGGGACTAGCATGGAATGAGCAGTTCTTC
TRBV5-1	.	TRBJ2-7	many	CASSLVVGGEQYF	TGCGCCAGCAGCTTGGTGGTCGGAGGGGAGCAGTACTTC
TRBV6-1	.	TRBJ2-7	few	CASSEGSADLSYEQYF	TGTGCCAGCAGTGAAGGGTCTGCGGACCTCTCCTACGAGCAGTACTTC
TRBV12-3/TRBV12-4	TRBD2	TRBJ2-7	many	CASSRGGYEQYF	TGTGCCAGCAGTCGGGGGGGCTACGAGCAGTACTTC
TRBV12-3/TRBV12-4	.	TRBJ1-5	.	CASSSNFGGNQPQHF	TGTGCCAGCAGTTCTAACTTTGGAGGCAATCAGCCCCAGCATTTT
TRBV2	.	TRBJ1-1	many	CASSQSVTEAFF	TGTGCCAGCAGTCAAAGTGTTACTGAAGCTTTCTTT
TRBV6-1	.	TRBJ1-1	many	CASSRGQNTEAFF	TGTGCCAGCAGTAGGGGACAGAACACTGAAGCTTTCTTT
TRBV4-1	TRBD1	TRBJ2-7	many	CASSQLGDSNLPYEQYF	TGCGCCAGCAGCCAGCTTGGGGACAGCAATCTTCCCTACGAGCAGTACTTC
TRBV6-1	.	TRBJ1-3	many	CASSLGNTIYF	TGTGCCAGCAGCTTAGGAAACACCATATATTTT
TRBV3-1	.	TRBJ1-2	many	CASSQDQSNYGYTF	TGTGCCAGCAGCCAAGATCAATCTAACTATGGCTACACCTTC
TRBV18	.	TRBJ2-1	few	CASSWGHNNEQFF	TGTGCCAGCTCATGGGGGCATAACAATGAGCAGTTCTTC
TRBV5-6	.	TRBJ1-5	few	CASSWAGGQPQHF	TGTGCCAGCAGCTGGGCGGGGGGCCAGCCCCAGCATTTT
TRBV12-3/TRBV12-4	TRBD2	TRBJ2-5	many	CASSLGLAEETQYF	TGTGCCAGCAGTTTGGGACTAGCGGAAGAGACCCAGTACTTC
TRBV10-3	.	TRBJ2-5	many	CAIAQGGSQEETQYF	TGTGCCATCGCCCAGGGGGGGAGTCAGGAAGAGACCCAGTACTTC
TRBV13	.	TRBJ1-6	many	CASSNRDVHSPLHF	TGTGCCAGCAGCAACCGGGACGTTCATTCACCCCTCCACTTT
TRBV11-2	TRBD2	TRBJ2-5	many	CASKLWTSGPQETQYF	TGTGCCAGCAAACTATGGACTAGCGGGCCCCAAGAGACCCAGTACTTC
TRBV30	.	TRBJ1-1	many	CAWSVVAEAFF	TGTGCCTGGAGTGTAGTAGCCGAAGCTTTCTTT
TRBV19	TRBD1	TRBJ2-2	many	CASSRDRVTGELFF	TGTGCCAGTAGTAGGGACAGGGTTACCGGGGAGCTGTTTTTT
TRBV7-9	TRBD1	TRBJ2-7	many	CASSFYRDRAYEQYF	TGTGCCAGCAGCTTTTACCGGGACAGGGCCTACGAGCAGTACTTC